This TCR beta chain appears in the sequencing data of a study of blood T cell repertoires in COVID-19. There are 13 residues in the CDR3. V lost 0 bases and J lost 5, with 5 bases in between. Germline values: CDR1 MGHRA, CDR2 YSYEKL. Data came from immunoSEQ multiplex PCR; TCRdb stores just in-frame clones and leaves some out. This sample has under 350,000 clones, with about 85% found just once. The V gene is TRBV4-1, the J gene TRBJ1-5; D not resolved. The sample consisted of peripheral blood. The sequence came from a young man with active or convalescent COVID-19. CDR3: CASSQDEDQPQHF. CDR3 nucleotides: TGCGCCAGCAGCCAAGATGAGGATCAGCCCCAGCATTTT.